The clone carrying this T cell receptor (beta chain) occurred a few times. Its matching antigen is unknown. TCRdb used MiXCR to reprocess the 5' RACE reads, holding one entry per CDR3 protein. The top ten hold approximately 6.3% of the sample, which has about 540,000 distinct CDR3 sequences, about an eighth seen once. The CDR3 has 16 amino acids. Germline V CDR1 and CDR2: SGDLS, YYNGEE. V lost 2 bases, J lost 4 bases, and 10 bases stayed unmatched. The data originate from a study of CD8 T cells in ankylosing spondylitis. Study-wide points: Researchers report that disease-linked clones proved CD8+ and relatively rare in peripheral blood. What seemed typical of ankylosing spondylitis blood was a TCR beta motif built from several highly homologous variants. According to the report, clones linked to the disease were significantly enriched in matched synovial fluid samples taken from ankylosing spondylitis patients.

Sample: blood, either unsorted or a sorted T cell fraction (not recorded which). The clonotype comes from a male donor with ankylosing spondylitis. The genes are TRBV9 and TRBJ2-7; 9 positions match TRBD2. The CDR3 bases are TGTGCCAGCAGCGTCCCACTGACTAGCGGCTCTTACGAGCAGTACTTC. It yields the protein CASSVPLTSGSYEQYF.